A selection of T cell receptor beta chains follows, all from one sample in a study of cytomegalovirus exposure and HLA in healthy donors. Assay: immunoSEQ multiplex PCR; the TCRdb copy retains only in-frame clones and omits some. The data show over 100,000 clones, around two thirds seen once. Material for sequencing was PBMCs. These receptors were collected from a middle-aged woman in good health and CMV-seronegative. CDR3s leave out the opening cysteine and the closing phenylalanine or tryptophan. A D gene is named only where the DNA matches it firmly. Clone size is given for some rows only: seen once, a few or many times, or a class if the clone is expanded.

CDR3: ASSQDRIGRNTEAF
V: TRBV4-1
size: NA
J: TRBJ1-1
D: NA

CDR3: ASSSLPLAGERTGELF
V: TRBV7-3
size: few
J: TRBJ2-2
D: TRBD2

CDR3: ASSIPGTGGETQY
V: TRBV19
size: once
J: TRBJ2-5
D: TRBD1

CDR3: ASSRAPRDFYTEAF
V: TRBV5-4
size: few
J: TRBJ1-1
D: NA

CDR3: ASSPDRGRGNTIY
V: TRBV7-2
size: NA
J: TRBJ1-3
D: TRBD1

CDR3: ASSFLGRRDTEAF
V: TRBV7-8
size: few
J: TRBJ1-1
D: NA

CDR3: ASRPQESNEQY
V: TRBV6-5
size: NA
J: TRBJ2-7
D: NA

CDR3: ASSYRLAGRTGELF
V: TRBV6-5
size: NA
J: TRBJ2-2
D: TRBD2

CDR3: ASSRPGQGFFGYT
V: TRBV4-1
size: few
J: TRBJ1-2
D: TRBD1

CDR3: ASSPRVRTGVGGELF
V: TRBV27
size: NA
J: TRBJ2-2
D: TRBD1

CDR3: ASSLSAGTGVLNTEAF
V: TRBV7-9
size: NA
J: TRBJ1-1
D: TRBD1

CDR3: ASSRQGEDYGYT
V: TRBV7-9
size: NA
J: TRBJ1-2
D: TRBD1

CDR3: ASSEGAQGANEQF
V: TRBV13
size: NA
J: TRBJ2-1
D: TRBD1

CDR3: ASSVPNRGFGYT
V: TRBV9
size: few
J: TRBJ1-2
D: TRBD1

CDR3: ATEGGVDTEAF
V: TRBV6-5
size: few
J: TRBJ1-1
D: NA

CDR3: ASSPPVLDQGFAYEQY
V: TRBV5-1
size: NA
J: NA
D: NA

CDR3: ASSLEAAGNEKLF
V: TRBV7-9
size: NA
J: TRBJ1-4
D: NA

CDR3: AWSGKLLRTGSSYNEQF
V: TRBV30
size: NA
J: TRBJ2-1
D: TRBD1

CDR3: ASSLEGGKETQY
V: TRBV5-1
size: once
J: TRBJ2-5
D: TRBD2

CDR3: ASSEASRGNTEAF
V: TRBV6-1
size: NA
J: TRBJ1-1
D: NA

CDR3: ASSARLAGGPSGELF
V: TRBV6-1
size: NA
J: TRBJ2-2
D: TRBD2

CDR3: ASSLASGVNTEAF
V: TRBV5-1
size: NA
J: TRBJ1-1
D: NA

CDR3: ASSPPSSGGPYEQY
V: TRBV7-9
size: few
J: TRBJ2-7
D: TRBD2

CDR3: ASSSRGFPGQGKETQY
V: TRBV21-1
size: NA
J: TRBJ2-5
D: NA

CDR3: ASSYRRTSEGTQY
V: TRBV6-5
size: few
J: TRBJ2-3
D: TRBD2

CDR3: AWSGFGTNTGELF
V: TRBV30
size: NA
J: TRBJ2-2
D: NA

CDR3: ASSPQRGQPQH
V: TRBV4-1
size: few
J: TRBJ1-5
D: NA

CDR3: ASSSLDRAGAF
V: TRBV5-1
size: NA
J: TRBJ1-1
D: TRBD1